This T cell receptor (beta chain) was recorded in a study of response to subunit inactivated influenza vaccine. This clonotype was seen more than once but under ten times. TCRdb re-derived calls from the RT-PCR reads in MiXCR, one entry per CDR3 protein. This table holds 290,000 or so distinct CDR3 sequences, 22% found once. The CDR3 covers 13 residues. Per germline, CDR1 SGHDN and CDR2 FVKESK. The V and J ends lost 4 bases and 6 bases, in that order; junction bases with no gene match: 2. Here the sequenced sample was PBMCs from blood, taken less than 22 months after vaccination. This rearrangement joins TRBV14 to TRBJ1-2; 10 bases map to TRBD1. The clonotype originates from a man aged 50 to 69 who received an inactivated influenza vaccine. DNA of the CDR3: TGTGCCAGCAGCCCGGGACAGGGGCATGGCTACACCTTC. It specifies CASSPGQGHGYTF.